This passage covers 23 T cell receptor beta chains from one sample sequenced in a study of blood T cell repertoires in COVID-19. Sequencing used immunoSEQ multiplex PCR; TCRdb keeps in-frame clones, though not all of them. Here the sample spans about 75,000 clones, roughly 87% being singletons. Sequenced material: peripheral blood. The receptors derive from a woman aged 45-65 years with acute or convalescent COVID-19.

The V call is TRBV30, the J call TRBJ2-1, with TRBD2 matching over 7 bases. The CDR3 loop spans 18 amino acids. Per germline, CDR1 GTSNPN and CDR2 SVGIG (reference sequence). The trim removed 0 bases at V and 9 bases at J, leaving 20 bases unmatched. The CDR3 region has the DNA TGTGCCTGGAGTGTTTGTTCTCCCAGCGGGGAGCCCTGCTCTGAGCAGTTCTTC. Encoded protein: CAWSVCSPSGEPCSEQFF.

The chain links TRBV5-6 to TRBJ1-3; weak D call: TRBD1 (5 bases). Between the trimmed V and J ends, which lost 0 bases and 0 bases, there was a span of 13 bases. The CDR3 extends over 17 amino acids. Germline CDR1 reads SGHDT; CDR2 reads YYEEEE. As DNA, the CDR3 is TGTGCCAGCAGCTTGGGGGGGAGGAGAAGCTCTGGAAACACCATATATTTT. It yields the protein CASSLGGRRSSGNTIYF.

The chain joins TRBV19 to TRBJ2-7; possible D gene TRBD1, 6 bases. The CDR3 is made up of 14 amino acids. Germline-derived CDR1 and CDR2 are LNHDA and SQIVND (reference sequence). The V end lost 6 bases, the J end lost 3 bases, and 15 bases lay between the germline ends. The CDR3 DNA sequence: TGTGCCAGTAGCGCCGCGGACAGCGTCTACGAGCAGTACTTC. Protein product: CASSAADSVYEQYF. Based on the CDR3 plus reference TRBV19 and TRBJ2-7, the full variable domain is DGGITQSPKYLFRKEGQNVTLSCEQNLNHDAMYWYRQDPGQGLRLIYYSQIVNDFQKGDIAEGYSVSREKKESFPLTVTSAQKNPTAFYLCASSAADSVYEQYFGPGTRLTVT.

The CDR3 nucleotides are TGTGCTAGTGGGAAACAGGGGTACACTGAAGCTTTCTTT. It translates to CASGKQGYTEAFF. The rearrangement uses TRBV12-5 and TRBJ1-1, with 7 positions matching TRBD1. The CDR3 is 13 residues long. CDR1 is LGHNT, CDR2 FRNRAP, per germline. Losses at the gene ends were 6 bases for V and 3 bases for J; bases not matched to a gene: 4.

The chain joins TRBV25-1 to TRBJ2-5; 7 bases match TRBD2. The CDR3 is 14 amino acids. The V and J ends lost 1 base and 4 bases, in that order; junction bases with no gene match: 3. The germline V gene encodes CDR1 MGHDK and CDR2 SYGVNS. Written as DNA, the CDR3 is TGTGCCAGCAGTGAATGGGCGGGAGCAGAGACCCAGTACTTC. Its protein is CASSEWAGAETQYF.

This chain uses TRBV18 with TRBJ2-3; 14 nucleotides match TRBD2. The CDR3 has 18 amino acids. With V trimmed by 2 bases and J by 4 bases, 8 bases remained unmatched. From germline, CDR1 is KGHSH and CDR2 LQKENI. CDR3 coding DNA: TGTGCCAGCTCACCAGTGGGACTAGCGGGAGTCTTACCAGATACGCAGTATTTT. It encodes CASSPVGLAGVLPDTQYF.

The chain carries TRBV5-6 and TRBJ1-6; D is possibly TRBD1 (6 bases). Germline values: CDR1 SGHDT, CDR2 YYEEEE. V lost 4 bases, J lost 7 bases, and 18 bases lay in between. This CDR3 region has 16 residues. As DNA, the CDR3 is TGTGCCAGCAGCCCGGACGGCGCAGGGGACAATTCACCCCTCCACTTT. Protein product: CASSPDGAGDNSPLHF.

This clone was seen only a few times. The CDR3 loop is CASSPRDRGDEQYF. CDR3 bases: TGCGCCAGCAGCCCCCGGGACAGGGGCGACGAGCAGTACTTC. This chain connects TRBV4-1 to TRBJ2-7; 10 bases agree with TRBD1. Germline lookup yields CDR1 MGHRA and CDR2 YSYEKL. Germline trimming cut 4 bases from V and 5 bases from J; bases unmatched to any gene: 5. CDR3 length equals 14 residues.

The chain's CDR3 is CATSRYTDPGNTIYF. In DNA form, the CDR3 reads TGTGCCACCAGCAGGTACACAGATCCCGGAAACACCATATATTTT. The chain uses TRBV15 and TRBJ1-3; D is undetermined. CDR3 length: 15 amino acids. The V gene lost 3 bases and the J gene lost 4 bases, with 13 bases spanning the gap. Germline-derived CDR1 and CDR2 are LNHNV and YYDKDF (reference sequence).

The chain uses TRBV29-1 and TRBJ1-1, with 10 nucleotides matching TRBD1. This CDR3 has 13 amino acids. V lost 4 bases and J lost 5; bases outside the gene matches: 4. Germline loops: CDR1 SQVTM, CDR2 ANQGSEA. The CDR3 sequence: CSVGQGAQTEAFF. The CDR3 nucleotides are TGCAGCGTTGGACAGGGGGCGCAGACTGAAGCTTTCTTT. Drawing the rest from reference TRBV29-1 and TRBJ1-1, the complete variable domain is SAVISQKPSRDICQRGTSLTIQCQVDSQVTMMFWYRQQPGQSLTLIATANQGSEATYESGFVIDKFPISRPNLTFSTLTVSNMSPEDSSIYLCSVGQGAQTEAFFGQGTRLTVV.

V gene TRBV5-1 combines with J gene TRBJ2-7, with TRBD1 matching over 10 bases. V lost 4 bases to trimming and J lost 5 bases; unmatched junction nucleotides: 6. The CDR3 has 14 amino acids. CDR1 and CDR2 from the germline V gene are SGHRS and YFSETQ. The CDR3 DNA follows: TGCGCCAGCAGCCCCCGACAGGGGGCCCACGAGCAGTACTTC. Amino acid sequence: CASSPRQGAHEQYF.

V is TRBV13 and J is TRBJ2-1, with 14 nucleotides matching TRBD2. This CDR3 has 15 amino acids. Germline CDR1 and CDR2: PRHDT and FYEKMQ (reference sequence). V gave up 3 bases and J gave up 7 bases; unmatched junction bases: 2. The CDR3 reads CASSLGTSGRNEQFF. The DNA of the CDR3 is TGTGCCAGCAGCTTGGGGACTAGCGGGAGAAATGAGCAGTTCTTC.

This clone was counted a single time. The genes are TRBV7-3 and TRBJ1-4; 10 nucleotides agree with TRBD1. This CDR3 is built from 13 residues. Germline CDR1 reads SGHTA; CDR2 reads FQGTGA. V dropped 5 bases and J dropped 8; count of bases not matched to a gene: 2. The CDR3 sequence is CASSRDRGEKLFF. In DNA, the CDR3 is TGTGCCAGCAGCCGGGACAGGGGAGAAAAACTGTTTTTT.

The rearrangement links TRBV5-6 to TRBJ1-1; D is unclear. Germline lookup yields CDR1 SGHDT and CDR2 YYEEEE. Trimming cost V 0 bases and J 3 bases, with 12 bases left between them. The CDR3 contains 15 residues. CDR3: CASSLGFDKYTEAFF. CDR3 nucleotide sequence: TGTGCCAGCAGCTTGGGATTTGACAAATACACTGAAGCTTTCTTT. Looking up the rest from reference TRBV5-6 and TRBJ1-1 gives the full variable domain: DAGVTQSPTHLIKTRGQQVTLRCSPKSGHDTVSWYQQALGQGPQFIFQYYEEEERQRGNFPDRFSGHQFPNYSSELNVNALLLGDSALYLCASSLGFDKYTEAFFGQGTRLTVV.

The rearrangement links TRBV7-8 to TRBJ1-1, with D hard to call. V shed 3 bases and J shed 3 bases, with 11 bases lying between them. CDR3 size: 14 residues. From germline, CDR1 is SGHVS and CDR2 FQNEAQ. This CDR3 is CASSFSHLDTEAFF. As DNA, the CDR3 is TGTGCCAGCAGCTTCTCCCACTTGGACACTGAAGCTTTCTTT.

V and J are TRBV6-2 or TRBV6-3 and TRBJ2-7, with 11 bases identical to TRBD2. Germline-derived CDR1 and CDR2 are MNHEY and SVGEGT. This CDR3 comprises 19 residues. The V gene end was trimmed by 6 bases and the J gene end by 0 bases; junction bases not matched to a gene: 16. The DNA of the CDR3 is TGTGCCAGCAGCTTCCTGACTAGCGGGACCGGGTTCAGCTCCTACGAGCAGTACTTC. Its protein product is CASSFLTSGTGFSSYEQYF.

CDR3 sequence reads: CASSPRRETQYF. DNA of the CDR3: TGTGCCAGCAGCCCCCGTCGGGAGACCCAGTACTTC. The V call is TRBV3-1 (or the pseudogene TRBV3-2), the J call TRBJ2-5; D unclear. Deletions cut 4 bases from V and 5 bases from J, with 8 bases between. From germline, CDR1 is LGHDT and CDR2 YNNKEL (reference sequence). The CDR3 totals 12 residues.

This clone is a singleton in its sample. This rearrangement joins TRBV6-5 to TRBJ1-3, with D unresolved. Between the trimmed V and J ends, which lost 10 bases and 3 bases, there was a span of 10 bases. The CDR3 spans 12 residues. Germline CDR1 is MNHEY and CDR2 is SVGAGI. The CDR3 DNA is TGTGCCACCCGTTCCCTTGGAAACACCATATATTTT. Translating it yields CATRSLGNTIYF.

In this sample, this clone turned up once. V usage is TRBV10-3 and J usage is TRBJ1-2; 8 bases are shared with TRBD1. The CDR3 contains 14 residues. Germline V gene data show CDR1 as ENHRY and CDR2 as SYGVKD. Unmatched junction bases numbered 5, after V lost 6 bases and J lost 2 bases. The CDR3 nucleotides read TGTGCCATCAGGAAGACAGGGGAGAACTATGGCTACACCTTC. This codes for CAIRKTGENYGYTF.

The chain uses TRBV30 and TRBJ1-4, with D possibly matching TRBD1 (6 bases). From germline, CDR1 is GTSNPN and CDR2 SVGIG (reference sequence). The V gene lost 2 bases and the J gene lost 4 bases, with 8 bases spanning the gap. The CDR3 is 13 residues long. In DNA, the CDR3 is TGTGCCTGGAGTACAGGGTATAATGAAAAACTGTTTTTT. It codes for CAWSTGYNEKLFF.

The V call is TRBV11-2, the J call TRBJ1-5; D is unclear. CDR3 length: 13 residues. Per germline, CDR1 SGHAT and CDR2 FQNNGV. V lost 2 bases and J 5 bases, leaving 7 bases between the germline ends. CDR3 nucleotides: TGTGCCAGCAGCTTACAGATGTATCAGCCCCAGCATTTT. Amino acids: CASSLQMYQPQHF.

The chain combines TRBV13 with TRBJ1-1; D call uncertain. The CDR3 loop spans 13 amino acids. With 4 bases removed from V and 0 bases from J, the gap between germline ends came to 6 bases. CDR1 and CDR2 from the germline V gene are PRHDT and FYEKMQ (reference sequence). The CDR3 coding sequence is TGTGCCAGCAGCTCCCGTTTGAACACTGAAGCTTTCTTT. It encodes CASSSRLNTEAFF. Variable domain in full (rest from reference TRBV13 and TRBJ1-1): AAGVIQSPRHLIKEKRETATLKCYPIPRHDTVYWYQQGPGQDPQFLISFYEKMQSDKGSIPDRFSAQQFSDYHSELNMSSLELGDSALYFCASSSRLNTEAFFGQGTRLTVV.

The rearrangement links TRBV29-1 to TRBJ2-1; D call uncertain. Trimming left V 8 bases short and J 4 bases short, with 9 bases between. CDR3 length: 11 residues. Per the germline V gene, CDR1 is SQVTM and CDR2 is ANQGSEA. CDR3 coding DNA: TGCAGCTTGACACGTTACAATGAGCAGTTCTTC. This gives the protein CSLTRYNEQFF.